The clone carrying this TCR beta chain was found a few times. The antigen remains undetermined. Sequenced with the Oncomine TCR Beta short-read assay was DNA taken from cultured CD4+ T cells. Cultured CD4+ T cells were the source of extracted genomic DNA. One entry per CDR3 protein results from TCRdb running MiXCR on the PCR reads. The sample holds around 9,600 distinct CDR3 sequences, under 50% seen once. This entry is derived from a study of vaccination and CD4 T cells after COVID-19. For the study at large: In culture, cells were exposed to overlapping spike peptides from SARS-CoV-2, HCoV-NL63, HCoV-OC43 and HCoV-229E. A CEFX pool, an HIV-1 Nef pool, or no peptide went to control cultures.

This CDR3 region has 14 residues. V lost 3 bases, J lost 6 bases, and 2 bases stayed unmatched. Treatment meaning: approximately 9-day PBMC culture with coronavirus spike peptide pools or control peptides (ViraFEST assay). The specimen sequenced was CD4+ T cells from blood, cultured in vitro. This TCR came from a human donor who had recovered from COVID-19. The chain is built from TRBV12-3 or TRBV12-4 and TRBJ2-5; 12 bases fit TRBD2. Here the CDR3 DNA reads TGTGCCAGCAGTTTGACTAGCGGGGGCCAGACCCAGTACTTC. Translating gives CASSLTSGGQTQYF.